This TCR beta chain was recovered during a study of CD8+CD57+ T cells in acquired aplastic anemia. Germline loops: CDR1 SGHRS, CDR2 YFSETQ. The CDR3 is made up of 17 amino acids. Losses at the gene ends were 4 bases for V and 4 bases for J; bases not matched to a gene: 6. Using genomic DNA as the template, TCR beta VDJ and CDR3 profiling was carried out. TCRdb analysed the reads with MiXCR anew, one entry per CDR3 protein. The sample holds about 270,000 distinct CDR3 sequences, 55% to 65% seen once. Study results and limitations: Patients and controls shared some 30 CD8+ CDR3 sequences, highly expressed in patients. CD8+ Simpson's diversity in patients was not significantly different from that in controls.

Turning to this clonotype: What it binds is not known.

Material for sequencing was sorted CD4+, CD8+, or CD8+CD57+ T cells (not recorded which) from PBMCs. The sequence was obtained from a human donor with severe aplastic anemia or a healthy control (not recorded which). The rearrangement links TRBV5-1 to TRBJ2-2, with TRBD2 matching over 14 bases. CDR3 protein: CASSRWTSGGTTGELFF. CDR3 sequence (DNA): TGCGCCAGCAGCCGTTGGACTAGCGGGGGGACCACCGGGGAGCTGTTTTTT.